A selection of T cell receptor beta chains follows, all from one sample in a study of blood T cell repertoires in COVID-19. The repertoire was sequenced with immunoSEQ multiplex PCR; TCRdb's copy has only in-frame clones and lacks some. The sample holds 65,000 or so clones, 75% to 80% seen once. The sequencing input was peripheral blood. These receptors all stem from a human donor in a cohort sampled during active COVID-19. Both conserved end residues are part of each CDR3. Each record gives: V gene, D gene, clone size, J gene, CDR3 protein, CDR3 DNA. The D gene is left open where the match is weak. Clone size is not always given. Where it is, it says once, few, many or a class for expanded clones.

V gene: TRBV12-3/TRBV12-4
D gene: .
clone size: .
J gene: TRBJ1-1
CDR3 protein: CASGPANTEAFF
CDR3 DNA: TGTGCCAGCGGGCCGGCAAACACTGAAGCTTTCTTT

V gene: TRBV15
D gene: TRBD1
clone size: few
J gene: TRBJ1-5
CDR3 protein: CATSRDKTGARPQHF
CDR3 DNA: TGTGCCACCAGCAGAGATAAGACAGGGGCGAGGCCCCAGCATTTT

V gene: TRBV28
D gene: .
clone size: .
J gene: TRBJ2-7
CDR3 protein: CASSLQDSYEQYF
CDR3 DNA: TGTGCCAGCAGTTTACAGGATTCCTACGAGCAGTACTTC

V gene: TRBV7-6
D gene: .
clone size: many
J gene: TRBJ2-1
CDR3 protein: CASSLEAADYNEQFF
CDR3 DNA: TGTGCCAGCAGCCTAGAGGCTGCGGATTACAATGAGCAGTTCTTC

V gene: TRBV9
D gene: TRBD1
clone size: .
J gene: TRBJ2-2
CDR3 protein: CASSVGDRATGELFF
CDR3 DNA: TGTGCCAGCAGCGTGGGAGACAGGGCCACCGGGGAGCTGTTTTTT

V gene: TRBV11-3
D gene: .
clone size: .
J gene: TRBJ2-7
CDR3 protein: CASSLDGAQSSYEQYF
CDR3 DNA: TGTGCCAGCAGCTTAGATGGGGCCCAGAGCTCCTACGAGCAGTACTTC

V gene: TRBV13
D gene: TRBD1
clone size: .
J gene: TRBJ2-1
CDR3 protein: CASSPPGQGFNEQFF
CDR3 DNA: TGTGCCAGCAGCCCCCCGGGACAGGGGTTTAATGAGCAGTTCTTC

V gene: TRBV2
D gene: TRBD1
clone size: .
J gene: TRBJ1-2
CDR3 protein: CASSSPGQGHGYTF
CDR3 DNA: TGTGCCAGCAGTTCTCCGGGACAGGGTCATGGCTACACCTTC

V gene: TRBV28
D gene: .
clone size: .
J gene: TRBJ1-2
CDR3 protein: CASNEAGPRGYTF
CDR3 DNA: TGTGCCAGCAATGAAGCTGGCCCGAGGGGCTACACCTTC

V gene: TRBV18
D gene: TRBD1
clone size: .
J gene: TRBJ1-6
CDR3 protein: CASSRTGEASYNSPLHF
CDR3 DNA: TGTGCCAGCTCAAGAACAGGGGAGGCCTCCTATAATTCACCCCTCCACTTT

V gene: TRBV7-9
D gene: .
clone size: .
J gene: TRBJ2-5
CDR3 protein: CASSPSDTWGTQYF
CDR3 DNA: TGTGCCAGCAGCCCATCGGACACTTGGGGGACCCAGTACTTC

V gene: TRBV18
D gene: TRBD2
clone size: .
J gene: TRBJ2-3
CDR3 protein: CASSPSSGVRTDTQYF
CDR3 DNA: TGTGCCAGCTCCCCGAGTAGCGGGGTACGCACAGATACGCAGTATTTT

V gene: TRBV3-1/TRBV3-2
D gene: .
clone size: .
J gene: TRBJ1-2
CDR3 protein: CASSQDLGRSYGYTF
CDR3 DNA: TGTGCCAGCAGCCAAGACCTGGGGCGTAGCTATGGCTACACCTTC

V gene: TRBV11-3
D gene: .
clone size: .
J gene: TRBJ2-5
CDR3 protein: CASSLTGGEETQYF
CDR3 DNA: TGTGCCAGCAGCTTAACAGGGGGGGAAGAGACCCAGTACTTC

V gene: TRBV28
D gene: TRBD1
clone size: .
J gene: TRBJ1-2
CDR3 protein: CASSLSQGATGGYTF
CDR3 DNA: TGTGCCAGCAGTTTATCCCAGGGGGCGACGGGTGGCTACACCTTC

V gene: TRBV7-8
D gene: .
clone size: .
J gene: TRBJ2-7
CDR3 protein: CASSLRRGTDLTSYEQYF
CDR3 DNA: TGTGCCAGCAGCCTTAGGAGAGGTACCGACCTTACCTCCTACGAGCAGTACTTC

V gene: TRBV18
D gene: .
clone size: .
J gene: TRBJ1-2
CDR3 protein: CASSPPLENYGYTF
CDR3 DNA: TGTGCCAGCTCACCACCGTTGGAGAATTATGGCTACACCTTC

V gene: TRBV2
D gene: TRBD2
clone size: .
J gene: TRBJ2-3
CDR3 protein: CALRRAAGGDTQYF
CDR3 DNA: TGTGCCCTCAGGAGGGCGGCGGGAGGGGATACGCAGTATTTT

V gene: TRBV29-1
D gene: TRBD2
clone size: .
J gene: TRBJ2-3
CDR3 protein: CSGRSGGTDTQYF
CDR3 DNA: TGCAGCGGGCGTAGCGGGGGCACAGATACGCAGTATTTT

V gene: TRBV10-3
D gene: .
clone size: .
J gene: TRBJ2-2
CDR3 protein: CATSVGEVTGELFF
CDR3 DNA: TGTGCCACCTCGGTAGGGGAGGTCACCGGGGAGCTGTTTTTT

V gene: TRBV28
D gene: .
clone size: .
J gene: TRBJ1-5
CDR3 protein: CASSLRLHSNQPQHF
CDR3 DNA: TGTGCCAGCAGTCTGAGGTTACATAGCAATCAGCCCCAGCATTTT

V gene: TRBV6-1
D gene: .
clone size: .
J gene: TRBJ1-2
CDR3 protein: CASSEERREFTIYGYTF
CDR3 DNA: TGTGCCAGCAGTGAAGAGAGGAGAGAGTTCACGATCTATGGCTACACCTTC

V gene: TRBV7-9
D gene: .
clone size: .
J gene: TRBJ1-2
CDR3 protein: CASSLGGLGYTF
CDR3 DNA: TGTGCCAGCAGCTTGGGAGGGCTCGGCTACACCTTC

V gene: TRBV27
D gene: TRBD1
clone size: .
J gene: TRBJ2-7
CDR3 protein: CASSSRQGSYEQYF
CDR3 DNA: TGTGCCAGCAGTTCGAGACAGGGCTCCTACGAGCAGTACTTC

V gene: TRBV21-1
D gene: .
clone size: .
J gene: TRBJ2-7
CDR3 protein: CASSKTGVSGEQYF
CDR3 DNA: TGTGCCAGCAGCAAGACAGGGGTATCGGGCGAGCAGTACTTC

V gene: TRBV15
D gene: .
clone size: .
J gene: TRBJ1-4
CDR3 protein: CATSRGERDEKLFF
CDR3 DNA: TGTGCCACCAGCAGAGGGGAGAGGGATGAAAAACTGTTTTTT

V gene: TRBV14
D gene: .
clone size: .
J gene: TRBJ1-6
CDR3 protein: CASSLQYNSPLHF
CDR3 DNA: TGTGCCAGCAGCCTTCAGTATAATTCACCCCTCCACTTT

V gene: TRBV5-6
D gene: TRBD1
clone size: .
J gene: TRBJ2-2
CDR3 protein: CASSWRTGTNTGELFF
CDR3 DNA: TGTGCCAGCAGCTGGCGGACAGGAACGAACACCGGGGAGCTGTTTTTT

V gene: TRBV4-2
D gene: .
clone size: .
J gene: TRBJ2-1
CDR3 protein: CASSQDRWLLNEQFF
CDR3 DNA: TGTGCCAGCAGCCAAGATCGTTGGCTTTTGAATGAGCAGTTCTTC

V gene: TRBV6-5
D gene: TRBD1
clone size: .
J gene: TRBJ1-1
CDR3 protein: CASRDRLNTEAFF
CDR3 DNA: TGTGCCAGTCGGGACAGATTGAACACTGAAGCTTTCTTT

V gene: TRBV2
D gene: .
clone size: .
J gene: TRBJ2-5
CDR3 protein: CASSLQGQETQYF
CDR3 DNA: TGTGCCAGCAGCCTACAGGGTCAAGAGACCCAGTACTTC

V gene: TRBV5-8
D gene: .
clone size: .
J gene: TRBJ1-6
CDR3 protein: CASSPDRRGNSPLHF
CDR3 DNA: TGTGCCAGCAGCCCCGATAGAAGGGGTAATTCACCCCTCCACTTT

V gene: TRBV5-4
D gene: .
clone size: once
J gene: TRBJ1-5
CDR3 protein: CASSLGPGNQPQHF
CDR3 DNA: TGTGCCAGCAGCTTGGGGCCAGGGAATCAGCCCCAGCATTTT

V gene: TRBV7-8
D gene: .
clone size: .
J gene: TRBJ1-1
CDR3 protein: CASSLGYRAHTEAFF
CDR3 DNA: TGTGCCAGCAGCTTAGGGTACAGAGCTCACACTGAAGCTTTCTTT

V gene: TRBV24-1
D gene: .
clone size: .
J gene: TRBJ1-2
CDR3 protein: CAIGERVGGYTF
CDR3 DNA: TGTGCCATCGGGGAAAGGGTTGGTGGCTACACCTTC

V gene: TRBV30
D gene: TRBD1
clone size: .
J gene: TRBJ1-6
CDR3 protein: CAWAGTVGSTLHF
CDR3 DNA: TGTGCCTGGGCCGGGACAGTGGGCAGCACCCTCCACTTT

V gene: TRBV10-2
D gene: TRBD1
clone size: .
J gene: TRBJ2-5
CDR3 protein: CASSVDRGETQYF
CDR3 DNA: TGCGCCAGCAGCGTGGACAGGGGGGAGACCCAGTACTTC

V gene: TRBV29-1
D gene: TRBD1
clone size: .
J gene: TRBJ1-3
CDR3 protein: CSVGTGQGNTIYF
CDR3 DNA: TGCAGCGTTGGGACAGGGCAAGGAAACACCATATATTTT

V gene: TRBV19
D gene: TRBD1
clone size: .
J gene: TRBJ1-2
CDR3 protein: CASSPADRPNYGYTF
CDR3 DNA: TGTGCCAGTAGTCCCGCGGACAGGCCTAACTATGGCTACACCTTC

V gene: TRBV2
D gene: TRBD1
clone size: .
J gene: TRBJ1-4
CDR3 protein: CASTRFRGQFF
CDR3 DNA: TGTGCCAGCACTAGATTCAGGGGGCAGTTTTTT

V gene: TRBV2
D gene: .
clone size: .
J gene: TRBJ1-1
CDR3 protein: CAGHPGYSQLPNTEAFF
CDR3 DNA: TGTGCCGGCCATCCAGGGTATTCGCAATTACCGAACACTGAAGCTTTCTTT

V gene: TRBV19
D gene: TRBD1
clone size: few
J gene: TRBJ2-7
CDR3 protein: CASSGGGQEHERLTYEQYF
CDR3 DNA: TGTGCCAGTAGTGGTGGCGGACAGGAGCACGAACGTCTAACCTACGAGCAGTACTTC

V gene: TRBV18
D gene: TRBD1
clone size: once
J gene: TRBJ2-1
CDR3 protein: CASSGTESSYNEQFF
CDR3 DNA: TGTGCCAGCTCGGGGACAGAGAGCTCCTACAATGAGCAGTTCTTC

V gene: TRBV18
D gene: .
clone size: .
J gene: TRBJ2-3
CDR3 protein: CASSHTRQADTQYF
CDR3 DNA: TGTGCCAGCTCACATACCAGACAGGCAGATACGCAGTATTTT

V gene: TRBV18
D gene: TRBD1
clone size: .
J gene: TRBJ1-2
CDR3 protein: CASSPTGTGVDYTF
CDR3 DNA: TGTGCCAGCTCACCGACCGGGACAGGGGTCGACTACACCTTC

V gene: TRBV7-8
D gene: TRBD1
clone size: medium-sized
J gene: TRBJ2-7
CDR3 protein: CASSSDRERAYEQYF
CDR3 DNA: TGTGCCAGCAGCTCGGACAGGGAGAGGGCCTACGAGCAGTACTTC

V gene: TRBV4-1
D gene: .
clone size: .
J gene: TRBJ2-5
CDR3 protein: CASSQERWGETQYF
CDR3 DNA: TGCGCCAGCAGCCAAGAAAGGTGGGGCGAGACCCAGTACTTC

V gene: TRBV21-1
D gene: .
clone size: .
J gene: TRBJ2-5
CDR3 protein: CASSKGGVQGGEETQYF
CDR3 DNA: TGTGCCAGCAGCAAAGGGGGTGTACAGGGGGGAGAAGAGACCCAGTACTTC

V gene: TRBV19
D gene: .
clone size: .
J gene: TRBJ2-2
CDR3 protein: CASSIQVNTGELFF
CDR3 DNA: TGTGCCAGTAGTATACAGGTGAACACCGGGGAGCTGTTTTTT

V gene: TRBV20-1
D gene: TRBD2
clone size: once
J gene: TRBJ2-1
CDR3 protein: CSASPTSGPSSYNEQFF
CDR3 DNA: TGCAGTGCTAGTCCGACTAGCGGGCCGAGCTCCTACAATGAGCAGTTCTTC

V gene: TRBV24-1
D gene: .
clone size: .
J gene: TRBJ2-2
CDR3 protein: CATSDAGKPGGELFF
CDR3 DNA: TGTGCCACCAGTGACGCCGGGAAGCCGGGAGGGGAGCTGTTTTTT

V gene: TRBV5-5
D gene: TRBD1
clone size: many
J gene: TRBJ1-4
CDR3 protein: CASSNRDSGSRLFF
CDR3 DNA: TGTGCCAGCAGCAACCGGGACAGTGGATCAAGACTGTTTTTT

V gene: TRBV4-2
D gene: TRBD2
clone size: .
J gene: TRBJ2-1
CDR3 protein: CASASGNSYNEQFF
CDR3 DNA: TGTGCCAGCGCTAGCGGCAACTCCTACAATGAGCAGTTCTTC

V gene: TRBV2
D gene: .
clone size: .
J gene: TRBJ1-4
CDR3 protein: CASRAQGYGKLFF
CDR3 DNA: TGTGCCAGCAGAGCTCAGGGGTACGGAAAACTGTTTTTT

V gene: TRBV12-5
D gene: TRBD2
clone size: once
J gene: TRBJ2-1
CDR3 protein: CASGLEASGRLDEQFF
CDR3 DNA: TGTGCTAGTGGTTTGGAGGCTAGCGGGAGGTTGGATGAGCAGTTCTTC

V gene: TRBV30
D gene: .
clone size: .
J gene: TRBJ1-2
CDR3 protein: CAWTREVYYGYTF
CDR3 DNA: TGTGCCTGGACCAGAGAGGTATACTATGGCTACACCTTC

V gene: TRBV4-3
D gene: .
clone size: .
J gene: TRBJ1-3
CDR3 protein: CASSQDAGSGNTIYF
CDR3 DNA: TGCGCCAGCAGCCAAGATGCGGGGAGTGGAAACACCATATATTTT

V gene: TRBV3-1/TRBV3-2
D gene: .
clone size: .
J gene: TRBJ2-1
CDR3 protein: CASSQDEGGTFF
CDR3 DNA: TGTGCCAGCAGCCAAGATGAAGGAGGGACCTTCTTC